Listed below are T cell receptor beta chains from one sample, sequenced in a study of shared clonotypes between healthy human individuals. The protocol was immunoSEQ multiplex PCR, while the TCRdb copy is restricted to in-frame clones and leaves out a portion. The table has roughly 1 million clones, under 80% seen once; the top ten hold over 1.3%. Sequencing input: memory CD4+ T cells sorted from blood. Every receptor here comes from a man aged 18-30 years in good health. Each CDR3 is given with its conserved first and last residue.

v_gene	j_gene	len	CDR3aa
TRBV4-1	TRBJ1-2	15	CASSYPGTGGDGYTF
TRBV5-1	TRBJ1-5	15	CASSLEGNNNQPQHF
TRBV7-8	TRBJ2-7	13	CASSFHEAGEQYF
TRBV10-2	TRBJ2-7	13	CASRGGRAYEQYF
TRBV27	TRBJ2-3	15	CASRGLSGGQGGQYF
TRBV7-9	TRBJ2-6	18	CASSLELARSSGANVLTF
TRBV11-3	TRBJ2-5	15	CASSPGGGADETQYF
TRBV18	TRBJ2-2	14	CASSPGQVTGELFF
TRBV5-6	TRBJ2-7	14	CASSLYGGDYEQYF
TRBV10-3	TRBJ2-1	14	CAIKGGSSYNEQFF
TRBV5-4	TRBJ1-1	14	CASSLSAGNTEAFF
TRBV10-1	TRBJ2-3	14	CASGSGFSTDTQYF
TRBV27	TRBJ2-7	13	CASTGEFRYEQYF
TRBV2	TRBJ2-7	12	CASNKNGYEQYF
TRBV6-5	TRBJ1-1	14	CASNKHKQGTEAFF
TRBV6-5	TRBJ2-6	15	CASSRDSSGANVLTF
TRBV7-9	TRBJ2-3	13	CAVSGGSTDTQYF
TRBV7-8	TRBJ1-1	15	CASSFFDRGNTEAFF
TRBV7-9	TRBJ2-3	16	CASSLLLSRGENTQYF
TRBV5-8	TRBJ2-1	15	CASSLGQASYNEQFF
TRBV5-1	TRBJ2-7	13	CASSPGPSYEQYF
TRBV18	TRBJ1-5	14	CASSRDRFNQPQHF
TRBV7-2	TRBJ2-1	15	CASSLRGSGIGEQFF
TRBV5-1	TRBJ2-1	14	CASSPSSVASEQFF
TRBV7-8	TRBJ1-1	16	CASSLRGTQLNTEAFF
TRBV25-1	TRBJ2-5	13	CASSDPGVETQYF
TRBV4-1	TRBJ2-3	16	CASSQDPSGGVDTQYF
TRBV9	TRBJ1-4	17	CASSASQGRPTNEKLFF